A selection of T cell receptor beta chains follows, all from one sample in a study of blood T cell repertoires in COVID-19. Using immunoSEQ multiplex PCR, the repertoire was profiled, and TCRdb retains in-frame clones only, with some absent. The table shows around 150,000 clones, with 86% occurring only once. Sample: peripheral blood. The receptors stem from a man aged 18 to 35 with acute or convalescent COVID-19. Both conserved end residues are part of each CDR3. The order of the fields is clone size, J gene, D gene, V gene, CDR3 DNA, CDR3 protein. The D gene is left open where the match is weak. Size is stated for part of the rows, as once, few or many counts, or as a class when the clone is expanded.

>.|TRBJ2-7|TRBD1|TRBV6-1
TGTGCCAGCAGTGATTGGGACAGGACCTACGAGCAGTACTTC
CASSDWDRTYEQYF
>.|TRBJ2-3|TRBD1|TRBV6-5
TGTGCCAGCAGCCGAGGGACAGCCACAGATACGCAGTATTTT
CASSRGTATDTQYF
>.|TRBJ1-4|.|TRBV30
TGTGCCTGGAGTAATTCGGGGGGGGACGGGGAAAAACTGTTTTTT
CAWSNSGGDGEKLFF
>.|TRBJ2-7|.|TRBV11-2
TGTGCCAGCCTAAGGGGCGCGTCCTACGAGCAGTACTTC
CASLRGASYEQYF
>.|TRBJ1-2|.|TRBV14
TGTGCCAGCAGCCAAGCAGTCAACTATGGCTACACCTTC
CASSQAVNYGYTF
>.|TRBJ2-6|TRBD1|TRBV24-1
TGTGCCACCAGTGGGAGGGACAGGGGGCGTAGAGGGGCCAACGTCCTGACTTTC
CATSGRDRGRRGANVLTF
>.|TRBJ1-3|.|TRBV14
TGTGCCAGCAGCCAAACCCTTGTCCGGAACACCATATATTTT
CASSQTLVRNTIYF
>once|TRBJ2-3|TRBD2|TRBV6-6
TGTGCCAGCAGTCCGAGCGCTAGCGGGGGGGGCGGGGCAGATACGCAGTATTTT
CASSPSASGGGGADTQYF
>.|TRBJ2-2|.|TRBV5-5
TGTGCCAGCAGCTTGAGGGGTGGGGACACCGGGGAGCTGTTTTTT
CASSLRGGDTGELFF
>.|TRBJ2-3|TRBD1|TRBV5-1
TGCGCCAGCAGTCCCGGGACAGGGGGTGGAGATACGCAGTATTTT
CASSPGTGGGDTQYF
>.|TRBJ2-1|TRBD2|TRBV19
TGTGCCAGTAGCCCGGCGGGGGGATACAATGAGCAGTTCTTC
CASSPAGGYNEQFF
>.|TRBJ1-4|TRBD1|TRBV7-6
TGTGCCAGCAGCTTAGGTGGGACAGCCCTTAATGAAAAACTGTTTTTT
CASSLGGTALNEKLFF
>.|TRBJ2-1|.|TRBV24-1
TGTGCCACCAGTGATTGGGCAGGGGCGTCGGGCCATGAGCAGTTCTTC
CATSDWAGASGHEQFF
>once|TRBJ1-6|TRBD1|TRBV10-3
TGTGCCATCAGGGGGACAGGGGGCGCGGGTTCACCCCTCCACTTT
CAIRGTGGAGSPLHF
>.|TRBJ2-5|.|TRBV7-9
TGTGCCAGCAGCTTAGTCCAGGAACAAGAGACCCAGTACTTC
CASSLVQEQETQYF
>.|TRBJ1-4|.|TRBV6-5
TGTGCCAGCAGTTATTTCGGTAATGAAAAACTGTTTTTT
CASSYFGNEKLFF
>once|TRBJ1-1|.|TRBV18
TGTGCCAGCTCACCTAAGGGGGGGACTGAAGCTTTCTTT
CASSPKGGTEAFF
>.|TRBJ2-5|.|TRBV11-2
TGTGCCAGCGAGGGGTGGCGGGGAAGAGGGGAGACCCAGTACTTC
CASEGWRGRGETQYF
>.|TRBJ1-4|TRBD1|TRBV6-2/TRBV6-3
TGTGCCAGCAGCACCGGACAGGAGAGAGGGAAACTGTTTTTT
CASSTGQERGKLFF
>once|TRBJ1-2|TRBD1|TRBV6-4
TGTGCCAGCAGTGACTCGGGGGACAGTAACTATGGCTACACCTTC
CASSDSGDSNYGYTF
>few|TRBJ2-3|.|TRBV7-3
TGTGCCAGCAGCCCTAACGCTCCGGGTTCCATAGCAGATACGCAGTATTTT
CASSPNAPGSIADTQYF
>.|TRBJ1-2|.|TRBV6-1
TGTGCCAGCAGTTCCCCAGGGGAATATGGCTACACCTTC
CASSSPGEYGYTF
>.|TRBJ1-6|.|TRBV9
TGTGCCAGCAGCGTAGGGCCCCATTCACCCCTCCACTTT
CASSVGPHSPLHF
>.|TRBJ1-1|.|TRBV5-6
TGTGCCAGCAGCTTGGGACAGATCATGAACACTGAAGCTTTCTTT
CASSLGQIMNTEAFF
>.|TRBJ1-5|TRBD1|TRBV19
TGTGCCAGTAGTATAGCCTGGACAGGGGGCTATCAGCCCCAGCATTTT
CASSIAWTGGYQPQHF
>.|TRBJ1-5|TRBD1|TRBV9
TGTGCCAGCAGCGCGGGACAGGGGCCGGGGCAGCCCCAGCATTTT
CASSAGQGPGQPQHF
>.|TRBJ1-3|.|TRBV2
TGTGCCAGCAGTACAGGGTTATCTGGAAACACCATATATTTT
CASSTGLSGNTIYF
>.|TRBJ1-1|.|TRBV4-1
TGCGCCAGCAGCCAAGATTTGCCAGGGAACACTGAAGCTTTCTTT
CASSQDLPGNTEAFF
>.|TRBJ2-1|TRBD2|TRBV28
TGTGCCAGCATAGCGGGGGAGAACAATGAGCAGTTCTTC
CASIAGENNEQFF
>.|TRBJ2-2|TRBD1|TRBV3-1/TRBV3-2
TGTGCCAGCAGCCCTCGACAGGGTGGCGGGGAGCTGTTTTTT
CASSPRQGGGELFF
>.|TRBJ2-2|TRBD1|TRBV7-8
TGTGCCAGCAGCTTAGCTGCGGCCAGGGGGCACACCGGGGAGCTGTTTTTT
CASSLAAARGHTGELFF
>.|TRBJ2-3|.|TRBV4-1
TGCGCCAGCAGCCAAGATATCCGGGATACGCAGTATTTT
CASSQDIRDTQYF
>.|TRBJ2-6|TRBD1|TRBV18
TGTGCCAGCTCACCCAACAGGGGGCCTGGGGCCAACGTCCTGACTTTC
CASSPNRGPGANVLTF
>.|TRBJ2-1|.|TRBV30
TGTGCCTGGAGTAAGGGCCACAGGGCCAATGAGCAGTTCTTC
CAWSKGHRANEQFF
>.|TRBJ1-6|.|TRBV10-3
TGTGCCATCAGTGAGGAGGGAAATTCACCCCTCCACTTT
CAISEEGNSPLHF
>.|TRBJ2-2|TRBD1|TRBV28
TGTGCCAGCAGTGAGACCGGGACAGGGAAGGGGGAGCTGTTTTTT
CASSETGTGKGELFF
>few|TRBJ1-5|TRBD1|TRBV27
TGTGCCAGCAGTTTTAGACAGGGGGATCAGCCCCAGCATTTT
CASSFRQGDQPQHF
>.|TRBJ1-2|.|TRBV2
TGTGCCAGCCAATCAACCGGGGGTGACTATGGCTACACCTTC
CASQSTGGDYGYTF
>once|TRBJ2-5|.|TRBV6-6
TGTGCCAGCAGCCCCCGGGACACCCACCAAGAGACCCAGTACTTC
CASSPRDTHQETQYF
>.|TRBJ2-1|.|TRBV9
TGTGCCAGCAGCACTATCGGGAGAGCGTTGTACAATGAGCAGTTCTTC
CASSTIGRALYNEQFF
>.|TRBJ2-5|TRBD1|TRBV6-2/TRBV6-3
TGTGCCAGCAGCCCGGGACAGCAAGAGACCCAGTACTTC
CASSPGQQETQYF
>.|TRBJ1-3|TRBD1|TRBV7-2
TGTGCCAGCAGCCCGGGACAGTGGAAGGACACCATATATTTT
CASSPGQWKDTIYF
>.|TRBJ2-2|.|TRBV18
TGTGCCAGCTCCTCCTCCGGGACAATAAACACCGGGGAGCTGTTTTTT
CASSSSGTINTGELFF
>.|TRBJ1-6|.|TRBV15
TGTGCCACCAGCAGAGCGCCGAGGGTGGGGAATTCACCCCTCCACTTT
CATSRAPRVGNSPLHF
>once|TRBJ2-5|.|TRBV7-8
TGTGCCAGCAGCTTACGGGGAGACCAGTACTTC
CASSLRGDQYF
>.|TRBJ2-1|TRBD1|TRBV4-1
TGCGCCAGCAGCCTCTCTGGGGGACAGGGTTGGAATGAGCAGTTCTTC
CASSLSGGQGWNEQFF
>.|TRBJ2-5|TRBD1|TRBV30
TGTGCCTGGGGGACAGGGTGGAAGACCCAGTACTTC
CAWGTGWKTQYF
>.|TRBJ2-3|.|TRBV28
TGTGCCAGCAGTTTATTGCTGGCCACAGATACGCAGTATTTT
CASSLLLATDTQYF
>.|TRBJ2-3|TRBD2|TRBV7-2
TGTGCCAGCAGCTTAGGACTAGCGGGGGCCTATAGCACAGATACGCAGTATTTT
CASSLGLAGAYSTDTQYF
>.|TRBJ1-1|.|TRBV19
TGTGCCAGTACTTCCCAGCGGAACACTGAAGCTTTCTTT
CASTSQRNTEAFF
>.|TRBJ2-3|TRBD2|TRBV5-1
TGCGCCAGCAGCCTGGGACTAGCGGAGCCCACAGATACGCAGTATTTT
CASSLGLAEPTDTQYF
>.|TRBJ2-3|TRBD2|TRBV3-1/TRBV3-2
TGTGCCAGCAGCCAAGCGGGGGGGGCAGATACGCAGTATTTT
CASSQAGGADTQYF
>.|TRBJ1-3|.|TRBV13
TGTGCCAGCAGCATATGGACAGATGGAAACACCATATATTTT
CASSIWTDGNTIYF
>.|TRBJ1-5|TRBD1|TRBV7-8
TGTGCCAGCAGCTTAAACAGGGGGCTCGGTCAGCCCCAGCATTTT
CASSLNRGLGQPQHF
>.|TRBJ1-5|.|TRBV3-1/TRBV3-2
TGTGCCAGCAGCCAAGATAGGCCAGGGGAGCTATATAGCAATCAGCCCCAGCATTTT
CASSQDRPGELYSNQPQHF
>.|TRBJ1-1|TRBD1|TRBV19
TGTGCCAGTAGTACTCTAATGCGGGACAGGATGAACACTGAAGCTTTCTTT
CASSTLMRDRMNTEAFF
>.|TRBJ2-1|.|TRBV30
TGTGCCTGGAGTGTTTCCCCGTCCTACAATGAGCAGTTCTTC
CAWSVSPSYNEQFF